The 17 T cell receptor beta chains reported below all come from one sample, sequenced in a study of T-cell memory formation after mild COVID-19. TCRdb used MiXCR to reprocess the 5' RACE reads, holding one entry per CDR3 protein. This sample has 200,000 or so distinct CDR3 sequences, with over 9% found just once. Input material: PBMCs or a T cell subset sorted from them (not recorded which). The receptors here all came from a man aged 18 to 35 who had mild COVID-19 (a few samples of this study predate the infection). Cell type and time point are not known.

This clonotype was counted a few times. This sequence joins TRBV5-4 and TRBJ2-7; the D gene is possibly TRBD2 (7 bases). V gave up 1 base and J gave up 6 bases, with 11 bases separating them. The CDR3 contains 13 residues. Germline V lookup: CDR1 SGHNT, CDR2 YYREEE (reference sequence). CDR3 amino acids: CASSLRGAAEQYF. Written as DNA, the CDR3 is TGTGCCAGCAGCTTGCGGGGGGCGGCCGAGCAGTACTTC. Based on the CDR3 plus reference TRBV5-4 and TRBJ2-7, the full variable domain is ETGVTQSPTHLIKTRGQQVTLRCSSQSGHNTVSWYQQALGQGPQFIFQYYREEENGRGNFPPRFSGLQFPNYSSELNVNALELDDSALYLCASSLRGAAEQYFGPGTRLTVT.

Worth noting for this clonotype: Being one base from a much bigger clone, this may be a read error. The CDR3 sequence is CASSTARGGANVLTF. The CDR3 DNA sequence: TGTGCCAGCAGCACGGCAAGGGGTGGGGCCAACGTCCTGACTTTC. This sequence joins TRBV5-4 and TRBJ2-6; D is possibly TRBD1 (5 bases). V gave up 4 bases and J gave up 3 bases, with 11 bases separating them. The CDR3 contains 15 residues. The germline V gene encodes CDR1 SGHNT and CDR2 YYREEE (reference sequence).

This clonotype was counted a few times. The chain couples TRBV19 to TRBJ1-1; a possible D gene is TRBD1 (6 bases). The CDR3 contains 13 residues. Germline-derived CDR1 and CDR2 are LNHDA and SQIVND (reference sequence). Between the trimmed V and J ends, which lost 7 bases and 5 bases, there was a span of 14 bases. The CDR3 loop is CASTPLGGTEAFF. The CDR3 region has the DNA TGTGCCAGTACTCCCCTAGGGGGGACTGAAGCTTTCTTT.

This clonotype showed up just a few times. The chain combines TRBV5-6 with TRBJ1-6, with a weak D call TRBD1 (5 bases). The CDR3 covers 14 residues. The V and J ends lost 2 bases and 13 bases respectively, with 16 bases between them. Per germline, CDR1 SGHDT and CDR2 YYEEEE. CDR3 bases: TGTGCCAGCAGCTTAGCGGGGCCCTGGACCCCCCTCCACTTT. Translation gives CASSLAGPWTPLHF. The entire variable domain, with the rest obtained from reference TRBV5-6 and TRBJ1-6, is as follows: DAGVTQSPTHLIKTRGQQVTLRCSPKSGHDTVSWYQQALGQGPQFIFQYYEEEERQRGNFPDRFSGHQFPNYSSELNVNALLLGDSALYLCASSLAGPWTPLHFGNGTRLTVT.

The rearrangement joins TRBV6-6 to TRBJ2-7; no reliable D call. CDR1 is MNHNY and CDR2 is SVGAGI in the germline V gene (reference sequence). The CDR3 consists of 15 residues. The ends were cut back, 6 bases at V and 6 bases at J, with 21 bases in the middle. DNA for the CDR3: TGTGCCAGCAGCCCTACTGCAGGCGGAGCAGGCGAGCAGTACGTC. It yields the protein CASSPTAGGAGEQYV.

This chain connects TRBV20-1 to TRBJ2-5; TRBD2 matches at 9 bases. V dropped 1 base and J dropped 4; count of bases not matched to a gene: 7. This CDR3 has 15 amino acids. Germline V lookup: CDR1 DFQATT, CDR2 SNEGSKA (reference sequence). The CDR3 is CSARVAGRGGETQYF. CDR3 bases: TGCAGTGCTAGAGTGGCGGGGCGGGGGGGAGAGACCCAGTACTTC.

This chain uses TRBV12-3 or TRBV12-4 with TRBJ2-3; D unresolved. This CDR3 contains 14 residues. V lost 3 bases to trimming and J lost 5 bases, with 12 bases between them. CDR3 nucleotides: TGTGCCAGCAGTTTTGGCCAATTTGTAGATACGCAGTATTTT. It specifies CASSFGQFVDTQYF.

This clonotype was observed a handful of times. The V gene is TRBV20-1, the J gene TRBJ1-1; TRBD1 might be the D (6 bases). The CDR3 is made up of 14 amino acids. Trimming cost V 0 bases and J 2 bases, with 10 bases left between them. CDR1 and CDR2 (germline): DFQATT, SNEGSKA (reference sequence). CDR3 in amino acids: CSARDGGQNTEAFF. The CDR3 DNA is TGCAGTGCTAGAGACGGGGGCCAAAACACTGAAGCTTTCTTT.

There are a few counts of this clonotype. V gene TRBV29-1 combines with J gene TRBJ2-1, with 12 positions matching TRBD2. The CDR3 is 15 residues long. Trimming cost V 4 bases and J 5 bases; bases outside gene matches: 6. Germline V gene lookup returns CDR1 SQVTM and CDR2 ANQGSEA. In DNA form, the CDR3 reads TGCAGCGTTGCCAATCTAGCGGGGGGGGACAATGAGCAGTTCTTC. Protein: CSVANLAGGDNEQFF.

The chain has TRBV29-1 and TRBJ2-3; D perhaps matches TRBD2 (6 bases). The CDR3 runs to 12 residues. CDR1 SQVTM and CDR2 ANQGSEA come from the germline V gene. V was trimmed by 4 bases and J by 1 base, leaving 6 bases between them. DNA of the CDR3: TGCAGCGTTGCTAGCGGCACAGATACGCAGTATTTT. This translates into CSVASGTDTQYF.

The chain combines TRBV5-4 with TRBJ1-6; possible D gene TRBD1, 6 bases. This CDR3 is built from 14 residues. Trimming removed 1 base from V and 9 bases from J, with 11 bases in between. Germline values: CDR1 SGHNT, CDR2 YYREEE (reference sequence). CDR3: CASSLTGTASPLHF. The CDR3, as DNA: TGTGCCAGCAGCTTGACAGGGACGGCTTCACCCCTCCACTTT.

The genes are TRBV5-1 and TRBJ2-3, with 10 bases lining up with TRBD2. V gave up 5 bases and J gave up 5 bases; unmatched junction bases: 14. This CDR3 is built from 17 residues. Germline CDR1 and CDR2: SGHRS and YFSETQ. DNA of the CDR3: TGCGCCAGCAGACTTAGTGCTAGCGGGGGCCGGGGAGATACGCAGTATTTT. This codes for CASRLSASGGRGDTQYF.

Note on this clonotype: One junction end does not reproduce the germline sequence, and a read error may be involved. This chain joins TRBV2 and TRBJ2-5; D uncertain. This CDR3 contains 14 residues. Germline CDR1 is SNHLY and CDR2 is FYNNEI. The CDR3 nucleotides read TGTGCCAGCAGGAGCCAGGCCTTCGTAGAGGCCCAGTACTTC. Encoded protein: CASRSQAFVEAQYF.

This clonotype was picked up a small number of times. The rearrangement links TRBV4-3 to TRBJ2-2; 10 bases agree with TRBD1. Unmatched junction bases numbered 8, after V lost 4 bases and J lost 3 bases. The germline CDR1 and CDR2 sequences are LGHNA and YSLEER. CDR3 size: 17 residues. This CDR3 is CASSPPGTGVYTGELFF. CDR3 bases: TGCGCCAGCAGCCCTCCTGGGACAGGGGTGTACACCGGGGAGCTGTTTTTT.

This clonotype was observed a few times. The chain is built from TRBV6-1 and TRBJ2-7; 8 positions match TRBD2. In germline, CDR1 is MNHNS, CDR2 SASEGT. Germline trimming cut 3 bases from V and 5 bases from J; bases unmatched to any gene: 9. The CDR3 totals 15 residues. The DNA of the CDR3 is TGTGCCAGCAGTGATACGGGACTAGGGTCTCACGAGCAGTACTTC. This sequence encodes CASSDTGLGSHEQYF.

This clonotype came up a few times. The rearrangement links TRBV4-2 to TRBJ1-5; perhaps TRBD1 as D (5 bases). CDR3 size: 15 residues. V shed 1 base and J shed 6 bases, with 13 bases lying between them. Looked up from germline, CDR1 is LGHNA and CDR2 is YNFKEQ. The CDR3 protein is CASSQGGGRGQPQHF. The CDR3 nucleotides read TGTGCCAGCAGCCAAGGCGGGGGAAGGGGTCAGCCCCAGCATTTT.

For the CDR3, the DNA is TGTGCCAGCAGCTTTTCCATATACAGGGGGCGCGTGTACACCGGGGAGCTGTTTTTT. It codes for CASSFSIYRGRVYTGELFF. The V call is TRBV11-2, the J call TRBJ2-2; TRBD1 matches 9 bases. This CDR3 is built from 19 residues. Losses at the gene ends were 3 bases for V and 3 bases for J; bases not matched to a gene: 14. Germline V gene data show CDR1 as SGHAT and CDR2 as FQNNGV.